A single sample gave rise to the 23 T cell receptor gamma chains below, sequenced in a study of human gamma delta and Vdelta1 T cells. These receptors have no identified antigens. TCRdb reanalysed the PCR reads via CATT. Seen here are over 4,000 gamma-chain clones, 25% to 35% observed once, and the top ten hold nearly 3%. Source material: Vdelta1 gamma-delta T cells from blood grown in culture (DOT cells). These receptors originate from a human donor in good health.

This clone was detected only a few times. The chain combines TRGV4 with TRGJ1 or TRGJ2. V was pared by 5 bases and J by 3 bases, with 10 bases of the junction left unmatched. The CDR3 has 14 amino acids. CDR1 and CDR2 (germline): EGSTGY, YDSYTSSV. The CDR3 sequence: CATWASFVYYKKLF. The CDR3 bases are TGTGCCACCTGGGCCAGCTTCGTTTATTATAAGAAACTCTTT.

This chain joins TRGV2 and TRGJ1 or TRGJ2. Trimming removed 0 bases from V and 6 bases from J; junction bases left unmatched: 11. The germline gives CDR1 EGSNGY, CDR2 YDSYNSKV. This CDR3 has 15 amino acids. The CDR3, as DNA: TGTGCCACCTGGGACGGGCGCTTTCGTTCTTATAAGAAACTCTTT. Its translation is CATWDGRFRSYKKLF.

This chain joins TRGV3 and TRGJ1 or TRGJ2. Unmatched junction bases numbered 5, after V lost 0 bases and J lost 6 bases. The CDR3 runs to 13 residues. Germline CDR1 and CDR2: VTNTFY and YDVSTARD (reference sequence). CDR3 sequence reads: CATWDRRSYKKLF. The CDR3 coding sequence is TGTGCCACCTGGGACAGGCGGAGTTATAAGAAACTCTTT.

The genes are TRGV3 and TRGJ1 or TRGJ2. V shed 0 bases and J 6 bases; nucleotides not matched to a gene: 8. This CDR3 has 14 amino acids. Germline CDR1 is VTNTFY and CDR2 is YDVSTARD (reference sequence). The CDR3 reads CATWDRRRGYKKLF. As DNA, the CDR3 is TGTGCCACCTGGGACAGGCGAAGGGGTTATAAGAAACTCTTT.

J is TRGJ1 or TRGJ2 and V is TRGV2. Unmatched junction bases numbered 8, after V lost 0 bases and J lost 3 bases. CDR1 EGSNGY and CDR2 YDSYNSKV come from the germline V gene. The length of the CDR3 is 15 residues. The CDR3 is CATWDGPVGYYKKLF. CDR3 nucleotides: TGTGCCACCTGGGACGGGCCTGTAGGTTATTATAAGAAACTCTTT.

The chain has TRGV4 and TRGJP2. Trimming took 5 bases from V and 4 from J; bases not matched to a gene: 7. Germline values: CDR1 EGSTGY, CDR2 YDSYTSSV. The CDR3 consists of 14 residues. CDR3 nucleotide sequence: TGTGCCACCTGGGGGAGATATAGTGATTGGATCAAGACGTTT. As protein: CATWGRYSDWIKTF.

The chain recombines TRGV4 with TRGJ1 or TRGJ2. Trimming removed 5 bases from V and 9 bases from J; junction bases left unmatched: 4. Germline-derived CDR1 and CDR2 are EGSTGY and YDSYTSSV. CDR3 length: 10 amino acids. CDR3: CATWAFKKLF. CDR3 nucleotides: TGTGCCACCTGGGCTTTTAAGAAACTCTTT.

The chain uses TRGV8 and TRGJP2. V shed 5 bases, J shed 10 bases, and the junction held 13 bases outside the gene matches. The CDR3 has 14 amino acids. The germline CDR1 and CDR2 sequences are VENAVY and YDSYNSRV. CDR3: CATWGRDSCWIKTF. CDR3 nucleotide sequence: TGTGCCACCTGGGGGCGTGATTCGTGTTGGATCAAGACGTTT.

This clone was seen once. V usage is TRGV3 and J usage is TRGJ1 or TRGJ2. In germline, CDR1 is VTNTFY, CDR2 YDVSTARD (reference sequence). The V and J ends lost 2 bases and 0 bases, in that order; junction bases with no gene match: 4. The CDR3 loop spans 14 amino acids. The CDR3 spells CATWDILNYYKKLF. The CDR3 DNA reads as TGTGCCACCTGGGACATCCTGAATTATTATAAGAAACTCTTT.

Within the sample, this clone is medium-sized. The chain carries TRGV5 and TRGJP1. Germline V gene lookup returns CDR1 VINAFY and CDR2 YDVSNSKD. The trim removed 0 bases at V and 4 bases at J, leaving 11 bases unmatched. The CDR3 consists of 17 residues. CDR3 amino acids: CATWDRPFRVTGWFKIF. CDR3 nucleotide sequence: TGTGCCACCTGGGACAGGCCTTTTAGGGTCACTGGTTGGTTCAAGATATTT.

Remarks on this clone: A read error may account for a junction end that differs from germline. The V call is TRGV4, the J call TRGJP1. Per the germline V gene, CDR1 is EGSTGY and CDR2 is YDSYTSSV. The CDR3 has 13 residues. The CDR3 DNA reads TGTGCCGCCTGGAATGGAGGGGCTTGGTTCAAGATATTT. Translating it yields CAAWNGGAWFKIF.

There are a few counts of this clone. This chain joins TRGV5 and TRGJ1 or TRGJ2. With 4 bases clipped from V and 0 bases from J, the junction kept 6 bases outside the gene matches. Germline assignment: CDR1 VINAFY and CDR2 YDVSNSKD. This CDR3 region has 14 residues. CDR3 sequence (DNA): TGTGCCACCTGGGAAAAATCGAATTATTATAAGAAACTCTTT. It specifies CATWEKSNYYKKLF.

This clone was observed a handful of times. Given a much more abundant clone one base away, this may be a read error. This same CDR3 is encoded by further DNA sequences in the sample. The V and J genes are TRGV4 and TRGJ1 or TRGJ2. The CDR3 is 14 residues long. Per the germline V gene, CDR1 is EGSTGY and CDR2 is YDSYTSSV. Losses at the gene ends were 4 bases for V and 0 bases for J; bases not matched to a gene: 6. The CDR3 here is CATWDGANYYKKLF. The DNA of the CDR3 is TGTGCCACCTGGGACGGTGCGAATTATTATAAGAAACTCTTT.

This clone was detected a few times. The chain employs TRGV2 and TRGJ1 or TRGJ2. V shed 1 base and J 2 bases; nucleotides not matched to a gene: 11. CDR3 size: 16 residues. Germline loops: CDR1 EGSNGY, CDR2 YDSYNSKV. The DNA for the CDR3 is TGTGCCACCTGGGACGGACGGGGGGCTTATTATTATAAGAAACTCTTT. As protein: CATWDGRGAYYYKKLF.

There are a few counts of this clone. The chain links TRGV2 to TRGJ1 or TRGJ2. The germline CDR1 and CDR2 sequences are EGSNGY and YDSYNSKV. J gave up 5 bases and V 5 bases, and 3 bases lay outside the gene matches. The CDR3 totals 11 residues. As DNA, the CDR3 is TGTGCCACCTGGGTGAATTATAAGAAACTCTTT. The encoded protein is CATWVNYKKLF.

On this clone: The same CDR3 can be traced to other DNA sequences in this sample. This rearrangement joins TRGV4 to TRGJ1 or TRGJ2. Germline values: CDR1 EGSTGY, CDR2 YDSYTSSV. Germline trimming cut 4 bases from V and 6 bases from J; bases unmatched to any gene: 9. CDR3 length: 13 residues. The chain's CDR3 is CATWDGLFYKKLF. In DNA form, the CDR3 reads TGTGCCACCTGGGACGGGCTTTTTTATAAGAAACTCTTT.

By share, this clone ranks as large (0.1 to 1%). V usage is TRGV8 and J usage is TRGJ1 or TRGJ2. With V trimmed by 2 bases and J by 12 bases, 10 bases remained unmatched. The germline V gene has CDR1 VENAVY and CDR2 YDSYNSRV. The length of the CDR3 is 12 residues. DNA for the CDR3: TGTGCCACCTGGGATACTGGACAAGGGAAACTCTTT. Protein product: CATWDTGQGKLF.

By frequency in the sample, this clone is medium-sized. The sample carries other DNA sequences with the same CDR3. The chain couples TRGV4 to TRGJP2. Germline V gene data show CDR1 as EGSTGY and CDR2 as YDSYTSSV. Losses at the gene ends were 1 base for V and 2 bases for J; bases not matched to a gene: 4. The CDR3 covers 15 residues. This chain's CDR3 is CATWDGLSSDWIKTF. CDR3 nucleotide sequence: TGTGCCACCTGGGATGGTCTAAGTAGTGATTGGATCAAGACGTTT.

The chain links TRGV9 to TRGJ1 or TRGJ2. V was pared by 3 bases and J by 2 bases, with 10 bases of the junction left unmatched. CDR1 and CDR2 from the germline V gene are GITISATS and ISYDGTV (reference sequence). This CDR3 has 15 residues. The CDR3: CALWEPRLDYYKKLF. The CDR3 bases are TGTGCCTTGTGGGAGCCCCGCTTGGATTATTATAAGAAACTCTTT.

This clone is medium-sized by share. An end of the junction does not agree with germline; a read error may underlie this. Other DNA sequences in this specimen translate into the identical CDR3. J is TRGJP2 and V is TRGV8. Germline assignment: CDR1 VENAVY and CDR2 YDSYNSRV. The CDR3 length is 14 residues. For the CDR3, the DNA is TGTGCCACCTGGGATAGGCTTAGTGATTGGATCAAGACGTTC. This codes for CATWDRLSDWIKTF.

In its sample, this clone was seen a few times. The chain employs TRGV3 and TRGJ1 or TRGJ2. Germline V lookup: CDR1 VTNTFY, CDR2 YDVSTARD (reference sequence). The CDR3 consists of 13 residues. After removal of 3 bases from V and 7 bases from J, the junction contained 9 bases not matched to a gene. CDR3 sequence reads: CATWDAVNYKKLF. For the CDR3, the DNA is TGTGCCACCTGGGACGCAGTTAACTATAAGAAACTCTTT.

With regard to this clone: At the DNA level, this CDR3 is encoded by other sequences in the same sample as well. The chain couples TRGV4 to TRGJ1 or TRGJ2. The CDR3 sequence is 13 residues long. Germline CDR1 reads EGSTGY; CDR2 reads YDSYTSSV. With 0 bases clipped from V and 7 bases from J, the junction kept 6 bases outside the gene matches. The CDR3 region has the DNA TGTGCCACCTGGGATGGGCCGTCGTATAAGAAACTCTTT. Amino acids: CATWDGPSYKKLF.

The gene calls are TRGV3 and TRGJ1 or TRGJ2. V lost 0 bases and J lost 6; bases outside the gene matches: 14. Looked up from germline, CDR1 is VTNTFY and CDR2 is YDVSTARD (reference sequence). This CDR3 has 16 amino acids. The CDR3 is CATWDRPSSLFYKKLF. In nucleotides, the CDR3 is TGTGCCACCTGGGACAGGCCGTCCTCATTATTTTATAAGAAACTCTTT.